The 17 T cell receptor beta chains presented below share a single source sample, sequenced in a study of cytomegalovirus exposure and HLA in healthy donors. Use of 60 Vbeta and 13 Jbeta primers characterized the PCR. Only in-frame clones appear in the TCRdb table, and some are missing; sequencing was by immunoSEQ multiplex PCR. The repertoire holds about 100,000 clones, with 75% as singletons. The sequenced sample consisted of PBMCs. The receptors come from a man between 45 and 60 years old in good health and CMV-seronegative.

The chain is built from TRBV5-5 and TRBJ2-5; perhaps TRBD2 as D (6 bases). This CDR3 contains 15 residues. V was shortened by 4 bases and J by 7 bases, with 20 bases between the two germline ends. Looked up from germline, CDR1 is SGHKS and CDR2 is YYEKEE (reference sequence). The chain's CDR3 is CASSHFPSVDSTQYF. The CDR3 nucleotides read TGTGCCAGCAGCCACTTCCCTAGCGTGGATTCGACCCAGTACTTC.

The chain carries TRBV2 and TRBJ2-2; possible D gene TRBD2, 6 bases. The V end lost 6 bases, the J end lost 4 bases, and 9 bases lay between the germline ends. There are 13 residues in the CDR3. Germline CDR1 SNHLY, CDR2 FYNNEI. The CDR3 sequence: CASRLLATGELFF. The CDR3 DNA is TGTGCCAGCAGATTACTAGCCACCGGGGAGCTGTTTTTT.

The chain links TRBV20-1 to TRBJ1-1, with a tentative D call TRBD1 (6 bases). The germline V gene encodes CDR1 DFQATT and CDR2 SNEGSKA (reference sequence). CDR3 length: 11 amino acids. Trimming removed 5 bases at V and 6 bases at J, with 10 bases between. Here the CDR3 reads CSAGGAAEAFF. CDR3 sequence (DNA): TGCAGTGCTGGGGGGGCGGCTGAAGCTTTCTTT.

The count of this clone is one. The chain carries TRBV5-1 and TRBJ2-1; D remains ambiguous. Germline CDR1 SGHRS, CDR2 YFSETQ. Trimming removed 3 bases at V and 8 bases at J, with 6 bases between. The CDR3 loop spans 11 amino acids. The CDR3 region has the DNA TGCGCCAGCAGCTCCAACTATGAGCAGTTCTTC. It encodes CASSSNYEQFF.

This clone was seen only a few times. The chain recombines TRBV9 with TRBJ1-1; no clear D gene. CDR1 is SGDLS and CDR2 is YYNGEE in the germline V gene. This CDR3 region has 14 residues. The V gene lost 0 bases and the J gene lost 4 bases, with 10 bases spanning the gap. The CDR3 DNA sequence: TGTGCCAGCAGCGTAGGGAGCGTCGGCACTGAAGCTTTCTTT. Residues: CASSVGSVGTEAFF.

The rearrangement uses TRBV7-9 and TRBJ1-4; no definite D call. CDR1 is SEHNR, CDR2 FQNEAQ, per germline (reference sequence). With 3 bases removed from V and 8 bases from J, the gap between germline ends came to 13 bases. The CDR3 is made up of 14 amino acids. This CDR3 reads CASSFGQAGEKLFF. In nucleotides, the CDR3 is TGTGCCAGCAGCTTTGGTCAGGCTGGAGAAAAACTGTTTTTT.

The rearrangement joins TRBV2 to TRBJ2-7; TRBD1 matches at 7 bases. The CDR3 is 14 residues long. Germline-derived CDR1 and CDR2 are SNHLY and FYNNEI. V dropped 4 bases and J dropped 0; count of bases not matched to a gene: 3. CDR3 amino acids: CASSADRSSYEQYF. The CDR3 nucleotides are TGTGCCAGCAGTGCGGACAGGAGCTCCTACGAGCAGTACTTC.

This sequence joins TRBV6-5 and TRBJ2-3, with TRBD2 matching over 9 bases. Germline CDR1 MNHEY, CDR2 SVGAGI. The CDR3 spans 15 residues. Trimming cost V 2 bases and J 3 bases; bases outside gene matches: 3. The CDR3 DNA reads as TGTGCCAGCAGTTACAGCGGGGGGATGACAGATACGCAGTATTTT. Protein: CASSYSGGMTDTQYF.

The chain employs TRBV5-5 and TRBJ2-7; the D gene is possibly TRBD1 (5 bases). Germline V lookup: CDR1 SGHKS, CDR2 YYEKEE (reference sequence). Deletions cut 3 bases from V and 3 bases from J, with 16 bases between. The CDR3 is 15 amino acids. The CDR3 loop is CASSSWTRRVYEQYF. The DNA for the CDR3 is TGTGCCAGCAGCTCATGGACGCGCAGGGTCTACGAGCAGTACTTC.

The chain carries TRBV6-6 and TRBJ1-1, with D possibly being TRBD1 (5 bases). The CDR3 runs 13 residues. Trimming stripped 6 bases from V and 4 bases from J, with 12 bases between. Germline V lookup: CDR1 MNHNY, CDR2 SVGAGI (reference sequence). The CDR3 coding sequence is TGTGCCAGCAGCAGGGCGCCGGGCACTGAAGCTTTCTTT. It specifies CASSRAPGTEAFF.

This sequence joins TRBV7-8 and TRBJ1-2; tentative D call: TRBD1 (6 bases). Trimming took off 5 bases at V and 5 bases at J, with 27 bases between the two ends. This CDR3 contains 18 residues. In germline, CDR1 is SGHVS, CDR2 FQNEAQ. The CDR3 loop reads CASSTQGIREPATYGYTF. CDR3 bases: TGTGCCAGCAGCACACAGGGAATTCGTGAGCCGGCCACATATGGCTACACCTTC.

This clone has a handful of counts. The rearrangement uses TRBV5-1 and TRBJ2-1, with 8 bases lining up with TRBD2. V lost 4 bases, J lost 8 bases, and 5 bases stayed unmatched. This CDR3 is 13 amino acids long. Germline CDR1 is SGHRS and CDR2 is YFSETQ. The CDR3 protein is CASSAGGVDEQFF. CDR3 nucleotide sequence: TGCGCCAGCAGCGCCGGGGGGGTTGATGAGCAGTTCTTC.

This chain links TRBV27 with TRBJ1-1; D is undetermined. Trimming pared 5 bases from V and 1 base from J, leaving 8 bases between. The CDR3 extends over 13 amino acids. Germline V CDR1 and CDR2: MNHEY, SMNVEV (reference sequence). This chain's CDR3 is CASSPRQNTEAFF. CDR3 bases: TGTGCCAGCAGTCCTCGACAGAACACTGAAGCTTTCTTT.

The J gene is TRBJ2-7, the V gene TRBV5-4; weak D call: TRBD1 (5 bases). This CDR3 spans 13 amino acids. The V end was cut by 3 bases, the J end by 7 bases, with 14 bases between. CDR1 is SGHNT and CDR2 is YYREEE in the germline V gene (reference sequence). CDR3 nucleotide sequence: TGTGCCAGCAGCTCGCCAGGGCGCCCTGAGCAGTACTTC. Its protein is CASSSPGRPEQYF.

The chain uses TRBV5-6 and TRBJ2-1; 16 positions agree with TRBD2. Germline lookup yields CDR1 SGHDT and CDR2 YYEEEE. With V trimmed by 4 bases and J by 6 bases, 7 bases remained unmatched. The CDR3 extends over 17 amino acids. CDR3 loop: CASSAGTSGRALNEQFF. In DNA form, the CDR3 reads TGTGCCAGCAGCGCCGGGACTAGCGGGAGGGCCCTCAATGAGCAGTTCTTC.

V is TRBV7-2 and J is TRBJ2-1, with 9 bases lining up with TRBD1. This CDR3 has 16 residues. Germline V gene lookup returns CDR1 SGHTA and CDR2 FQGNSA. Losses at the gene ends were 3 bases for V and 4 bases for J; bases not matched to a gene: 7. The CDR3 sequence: CASSLDGTGPYNEQFF. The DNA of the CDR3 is TGTGCCAGCAGCTTGGACGGGACAGGGCCATACAATGAGCAGTTCTTC.

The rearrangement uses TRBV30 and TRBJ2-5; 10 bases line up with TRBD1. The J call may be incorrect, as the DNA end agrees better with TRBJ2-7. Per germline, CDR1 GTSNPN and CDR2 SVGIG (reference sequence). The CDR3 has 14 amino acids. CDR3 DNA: TGTGCCTGGGGTTCCGGGACAGGGGCCAACGAGCAGTACTTC. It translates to CAWGSGTGANEQYF.